This is a list of T cell receptor beta chains from one sample in a study of T cell responses to AZD1222 COVID-19 vaccine. Repertoires were generated with immunoSEQ multiplex PCR, while TCRdb's copy carries only in-frame clones and drops some. The top ten clones hold 1.3% to 1.5% of a sample with 100,000 to 150,000 clones, around 90% of them seen once. Sample: peripheral blood, taken on day 0 of AZD1222 vaccination. These receptors were obtained from an adult in good health. Both conserved end residues are part of each CDR3. D genes are given only for firm matches. Rows may omit the clone size; those that give it use once, few, many or a size class.

DNA: TGTGCCAGCAGCGTAGAGGGAGGGTGGAGGGATCAGCCCCAGCATTTT
CDR3: CASSVEGGWRDQPQHF
size: -
J: TRBJ1-5
V: TRBV9
D: -

DNA: TGTGCCAGTAGTAGACAGAACTATGGCTACACCTTC
CDR3: CASSRQNYGYTF
size: -
J: TRBJ1-2
V: TRBV19
D: -

DNA: TGTGCCAGTAACCCGGACGGATATAATGAAAAACTGTTTTTT
CDR3: CASNPDGYNEKLFF
size: -
J: TRBJ1-4
V: TRBV19
D: -

DNA: TGTGCCAGCAGCTCTGGACGGTCGAACACCGGGGAGCTGTTTTTT
CDR3: CASSSGRSNTGELFF
size: -
J: TRBJ2-2
V: TRBV5-4
D: -

DNA: TGTGCCAGCGCCTTCCAGGGGTATGGCTACACCTTC
CDR3: CASAFQGYGYTF
size: -
J: TRBJ1-2
V: TRBV7-2
D: -

DNA: TGTGCCAGCAGCTCCCCAGGCGGGGGCAGAGCTAACTATGGCTACACCTTC
CDR3: CASSSPGGGRANYGYTF
size: -
J: TRBJ1-2
V: TRBV5-4
D: -

DNA: TGTGCCAGTAGGGCCCCGTCGTCCGGGGAGCTGTTTTTT
CDR3: CASRAPSSGELFF
size: -
J: TRBJ2-2
V: TRBV6-5
D: -

DNA: TGTGCCAGCAGCTTATCGGAGAGGCAGCTCGCTTTCTTT
CDR3: CASSLSERQLAFF
size: -
J: TRBJ1-1
V: TRBV5-5
D: -

DNA: TGTGCCAGCGCCCCACCGGGAACTTTGATCTATGGCTACACCTTC
CDR3: CASAPPGTLIYGYTF
size: few
J: TRBJ1-2
V: TRBV28
D: -

DNA: TGTGCCAGCAGCCAAGTTAATCAGCCCCAGCATTTT
CDR3: CASSQVNQPQHF
size: -
J: TRBJ1-5
V: TRBV7-9
D: -

DNA: TGCGCCAGCAGCCAATGGGGCAACGAGCAGTACTTC
CDR3: CASSQWGNEQYF
size: -
J: TRBJ2-7
V: TRBV4-3
D: -

DNA: TGTGCCAGCAGCTTACTTCGGAACACCGGGGAGCTGTTTTTT
CDR3: CASSLLRNTGELFF
size: once
J: TRBJ2-2
V: TRBV7-2
D: -

DNA: TGTGCCAGCAGCCAAGGGCAGACCATGAACACTGAAGCTTTCTTT
CDR3: CASSQGQTMNTEAFF
size: -
J: TRBJ1-1
V: TRBV3-1/TRBV3-2
D: -

DNA: TGTGCCAGCAGCCCCCGGACAGGGGGGAACGAAAAACTGTTTTTT
CDR3: CASSPRTGGNEKLFF
size: -
J: TRBJ1-4
V: TRBV6-2/TRBV6-3
D: TRBD1

DNA: TGTGCTAGTGGTTTGGTACGGGCCCCCAGACATGATGGGGAGTACTTC
CDR3: CASGLVRAPRHDGEYF
size: -
J: TRBJ2-7
V: TRBV12-5
D: -

DNA: TGTGCCACCAGCAGAGCTAGCGGGGGCGCCTACGAGCAGTACTTC
CDR3: CATSRASGGAYEQYF
size: -
J: TRBJ2-7
V: TRBV15
D: TRBD2

DNA: TGTGCCAGTAGTATAGATCGCGGGGTACTTGAAGCTTTCTTT
CDR3: CASSIDRGVLEAFF
size: -
J: TRBJ1-1
V: TRBV19
D: -

DNA: TGTGCCAGCAGTGAATCCACGACGGACTATGGCTACACCTTC
CDR3: CASSESTTDYGYTF
size: -
J: TRBJ1-2
V: TRBV6-1
D: -

DNA: TGCGCCAGCAGCCAGGGGAACAAGCAAGAGACCCAGTACTTC
CDR3: CASSQGNKQETQYF
size: -
J: TRBJ2-5
V: TRBV4-3
D: -

DNA: TGTGCCAGCAGCTTACCGGGGCCTAACTATGGCTACACCTTC
CDR3: CASSLPGPNYGYTF
size: -
J: TRBJ1-2
V: TRBV5-6
D: -

DNA: TGTGCCAGCAGTTACTCCGGACAGGGAAAATACGAGCAGTACTTC
CDR3: CASSYSGQGKYEQYF
size: -
J: TRBJ2-7
V: TRBV6-5
D: TRBD1

DNA: TGTGCCAGCAGCCCGGTTGGGTTAACCGGGGAGCTGTTTTTT
CDR3: CASSPVGLTGELFF
size: -
J: TRBJ2-2
V: TRBV5-6
D: -

DNA: TGCGCCAGCAGCCAATACGTCCTAGCGGGGTACACCGGGGAGCTGTTTTTT
CDR3: CASSQYVLAGYTGELFF
size: once
J: TRBJ2-2
V: TRBV4-3
D: TRBD2

DNA: TGTGCCAGCAGTTACGGGCTTAATCAGCCCCAGCATTTT
CDR3: CASSYGLNQPQHF
size: -
J: TRBJ1-5
V: TRBV28
D: -

DNA: TGTGCCAGCAGCTTAGAAATCCGCAGGGATCCTGGAAACACCATATATTTT
CDR3: CASSLEIRRDPGNTIYF
size: -
J: TRBJ1-3
V: TRBV11-2
D: -

DNA: TGCAGCGTTGCAGGATTGAACACTGAAGCTTTCTTT
CDR3: CSVAGLNTEAFF
size: -
J: TRBJ1-1
V: TRBV29-1
D: -

DNA: TGCGCCAGCAGCTTGGCCTCAGGGAACTACGAGCAGTACTTC
CDR3: CASSLASGNYEQYF
size: -
J: TRBJ2-7
V: TRBV5-1
D: -

DNA: TGTGCCAGCAGCGTAAGGCTGAACACTGAAGCTTTCTTT
CDR3: CASSVRLNTEAFF
size: -
J: TRBJ1-1
V: TRBV9
D: -

DNA: TGTGCGAGCGGGGATCCGATCACAGATACGCAGTATTTT
CDR3: CASGDPITDTQYF
size: -
J: TRBJ2-3
V: TRBV7-9
D: TRBD2

DNA: TGTGCCAGCAGCCGGGGACAGGGAGACAATGAGCAGTTCTTC
CDR3: CASSRGQGDNEQFF
size: -
J: TRBJ2-1
V: TRBV3-1/TRBV3-2
D: TRBD1

DNA: TGTGCCAGCAGCCCCCGACAGCTCCTCTCCTACGAGCAGTACTTC
CDR3: CASSPRQLLSYEQYF
size: once
J: TRBJ2-7
V: TRBV5-8
D: -

DNA: TGCAGCGTTGGCGGAGAGCCAGGGGGCTACGAGCAGTACTTC
CDR3: CSVGGEPGGYEQYF
size: -
J: TRBJ2-7
V: TRBV29-1
D: TRBD1

DNA: TGTGCCACCAGCAGAGCACAGGGGGTGGGCTATGGCTACACCTTC
CDR3: CATSRAQGVGYGYTF
size: -
J: TRBJ1-2
V: TRBV15
D: TRBD1

DNA: TGTGCCAGCAGCGTAGATGGCCGGCAAGCCTACGAGCAGTACTTC
CDR3: CASSVDGRQAYEQYF
size: once
J: TRBJ2-7
V: TRBV9
D: -

DNA: TGCGCCAGCAGCCAAGTCTGGGGTGCCTACGAGCAGTACTTC
CDR3: CASSQVWGAYEQYF
size: -
J: TRBJ2-7
V: TRBV4-1
D: -

DNA: TGCGCCAGCAGCTTCAGACAGGGCTCTGGGGCCAACGTCCTGACTTTC
CDR3: CASSFRQGSGANVLTF
size: -
J: TRBJ2-6
V: TRBV5-1
D: TRBD1

DNA: TGTGCCAGCACCCTTTGGGCAGGGGTCTACGAGCAGTACTTC
CDR3: CASTLWAGVYEQYF
size: -
J: TRBJ2-7
V: TRBV5-6
D: -

DNA: TGTGCCTGGAGTGTTGGACAATCTGTAGTAGACGAGCAGTACTTC
CDR3: CAWSVGQSVVDEQYF
size: -
J: TRBJ2-7
V: TRBV30
D: -

DNA: TGCGCCAGCAGCCAAGGCGCACTAGCGGGGGGGACAGATACGCAGTATTTT
CDR3: CASSQGALAGGTDTQYF
size: -
J: TRBJ2-3
V: TRBV4-3
D: TRBD2

DNA: TGTGCCAGCAGCCCCGGGACAGGGCACACCGGGGAGCTGTTTTTT
CDR3: CASSPGTGHTGELFF
size: few
J: TRBJ2-2
V: TRBV7-3
D: TRBD1

DNA: TGTGCCAGCAGCCCCCGCAGGACTAGCGGGGGGGACACAGATACGCAGTATTTT
CDR3: CASSPRRTSGGDTDTQYF
size: -
J: TRBJ2-3
V: TRBV7-2
D: TRBD2

DNA: TGTGCCTGGAGTGTGAGGACAGGGACCCATTCACCCCTCCACTTT
CDR3: CAWSVRTGTHSPLHF
size: -
J: TRBJ1-6
V: TRBV30
D: TRBD1

DNA: TGTGCCAGCAGCGAAATCGGGACAGCGTGGCTTTACAATGAGCAGTTCTTC
CDR3: CASSEIGTAWLYNEQFF
size: -
J: TRBJ2-1
V: TRBV13
D: TRBD1

DNA: TGTGCCACCAGCTCGCGGACCGTAGTGTCTAACTATGGCTACACCTTC
CDR3: CATSSRTVVSNYGYTF
size: -
J: TRBJ1-2
V: TRBV15
D: -

DNA: TGTGCCAGCAGTTGGGGGAGCTCTGGAAACACCATATATTTT
CDR3: CASSWGSSGNTIYF
size: -
J: TRBJ1-3
V: TRBV28
D: -